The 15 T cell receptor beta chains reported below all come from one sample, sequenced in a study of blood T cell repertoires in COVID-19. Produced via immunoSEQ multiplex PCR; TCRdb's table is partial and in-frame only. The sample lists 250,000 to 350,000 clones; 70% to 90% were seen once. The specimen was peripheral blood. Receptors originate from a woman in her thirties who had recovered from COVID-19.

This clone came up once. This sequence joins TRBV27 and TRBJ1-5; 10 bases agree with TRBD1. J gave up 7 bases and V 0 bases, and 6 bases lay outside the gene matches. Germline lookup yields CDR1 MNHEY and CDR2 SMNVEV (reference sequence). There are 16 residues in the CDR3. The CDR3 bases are TGTGCCAGCAGTTTATCGGGACAGGGGCCTAGACAGCCCCAGCATTTT. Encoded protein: CASSLSGQGPRQPQHF.

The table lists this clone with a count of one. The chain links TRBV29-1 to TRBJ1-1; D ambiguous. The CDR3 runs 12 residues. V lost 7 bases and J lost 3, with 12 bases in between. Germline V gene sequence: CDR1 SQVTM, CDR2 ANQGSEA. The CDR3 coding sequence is TGCAGCGGAGAGGACGGGGACACTGAAGCTTTCTTT. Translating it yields CSGEDGDTEAFF.

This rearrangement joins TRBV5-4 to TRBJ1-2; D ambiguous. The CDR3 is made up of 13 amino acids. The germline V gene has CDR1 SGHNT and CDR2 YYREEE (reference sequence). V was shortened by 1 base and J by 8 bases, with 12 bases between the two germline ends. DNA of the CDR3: TGTGCCAGCAGCTTGATCCGGGGTGAAGGCTACACCTTC. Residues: CASSLIRGEGYTF.

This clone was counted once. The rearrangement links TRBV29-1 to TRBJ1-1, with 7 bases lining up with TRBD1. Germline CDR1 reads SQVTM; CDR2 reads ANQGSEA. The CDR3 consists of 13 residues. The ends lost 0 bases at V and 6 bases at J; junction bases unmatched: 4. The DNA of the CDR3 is TGCAGCGTTGAAGATCGGCAGGGGGCTGAAGCTTTCTTT. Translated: CSVEDRQGAEAFF.

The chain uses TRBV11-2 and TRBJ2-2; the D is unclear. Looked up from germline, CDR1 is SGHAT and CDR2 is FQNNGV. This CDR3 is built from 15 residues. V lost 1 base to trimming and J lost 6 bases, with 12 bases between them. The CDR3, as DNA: TGTGCCAGCAGCTTAGGCCTAATAGCAGCCGGGGAGCTGTTTTTT. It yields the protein CASSLGLIAAGELFF.

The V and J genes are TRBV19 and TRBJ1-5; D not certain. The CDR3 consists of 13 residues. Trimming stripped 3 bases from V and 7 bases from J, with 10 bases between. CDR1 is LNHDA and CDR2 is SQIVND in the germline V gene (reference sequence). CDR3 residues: CASSILLEQPQHF. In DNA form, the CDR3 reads TGTGCCAGTAGTATTCTTCTGGAGCAGCCCCAGCATTTT.

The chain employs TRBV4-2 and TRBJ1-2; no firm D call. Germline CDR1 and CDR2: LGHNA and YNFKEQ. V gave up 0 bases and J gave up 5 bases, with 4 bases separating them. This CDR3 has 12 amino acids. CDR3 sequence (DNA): TGTGCCAGCAGCCAAGAGAGGTATGGCTACACCTTC. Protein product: CASSQERYGYTF.

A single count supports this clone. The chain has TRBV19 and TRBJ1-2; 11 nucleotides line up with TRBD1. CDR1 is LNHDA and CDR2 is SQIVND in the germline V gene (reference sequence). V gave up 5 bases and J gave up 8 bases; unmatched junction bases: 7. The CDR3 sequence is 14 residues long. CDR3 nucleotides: TGTGCCAGTAGTCCGACCGGGACAGGGGGAGGCTACACCTTC. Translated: CASSPTGTGGGYTF.

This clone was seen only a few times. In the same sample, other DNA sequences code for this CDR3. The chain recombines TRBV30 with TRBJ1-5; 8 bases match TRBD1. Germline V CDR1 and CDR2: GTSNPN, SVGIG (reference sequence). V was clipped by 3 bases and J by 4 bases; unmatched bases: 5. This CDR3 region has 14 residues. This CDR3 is CAWSFDRGNQPQHF. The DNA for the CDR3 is TGTGCCTGGAGCTTTGACAGGGGTAATCAGCCCCAGCATTTT.

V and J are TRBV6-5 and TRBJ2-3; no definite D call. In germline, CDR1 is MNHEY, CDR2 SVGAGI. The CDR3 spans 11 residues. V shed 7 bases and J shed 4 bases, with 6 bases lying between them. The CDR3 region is CASTLSDTQYF. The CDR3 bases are TGTGCCAGCACCTTGTCAGATACGCAGTATTTT.

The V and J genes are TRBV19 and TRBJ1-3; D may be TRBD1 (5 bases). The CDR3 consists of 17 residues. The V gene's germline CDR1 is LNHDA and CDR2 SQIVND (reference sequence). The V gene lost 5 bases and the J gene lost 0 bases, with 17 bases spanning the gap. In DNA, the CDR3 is TGTGCCAGTAGTGCGCAACCCAGGGTCAACTCTGGAAACACCATATATTTT. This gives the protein CASSAQPRVNSGNTIYF.

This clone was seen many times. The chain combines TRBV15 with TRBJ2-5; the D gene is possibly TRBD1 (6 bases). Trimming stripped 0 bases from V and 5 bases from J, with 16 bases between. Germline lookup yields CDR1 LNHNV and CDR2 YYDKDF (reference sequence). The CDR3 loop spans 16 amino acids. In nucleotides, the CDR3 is TGTGCCACCAGCAGAGAACGCGGAACAGGGATGGAGACCCAGTACTTC. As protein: CATSRERGTGMETQYF. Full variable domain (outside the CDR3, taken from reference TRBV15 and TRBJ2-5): DAMVIQNPRYQVTQFGKPVTLSCSQTLNHNVMYWYQQKSSQAPKLLFHYYDKDFNNEADTPDNFQSRRPNTSFCFLDIRSPGLGDTAMYLCATSRERGTGMETQYFGPGTRLLVL.

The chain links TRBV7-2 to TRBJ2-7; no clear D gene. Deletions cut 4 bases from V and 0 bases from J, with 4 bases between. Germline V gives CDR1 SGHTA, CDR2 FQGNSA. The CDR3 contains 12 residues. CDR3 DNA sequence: TGTGCCAGCAGCTACTCCTCCTACGAGCAGTACTTC. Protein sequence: CASSYSSYEQYF. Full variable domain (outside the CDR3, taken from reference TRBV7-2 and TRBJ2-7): GAGVSQSPSNKVTEKGKDVELRCDPISGHTALYWYRQSLGQGLEFLIYFQGNSAPDKSGLPSDRFSAERTGGSVSTLTIQRTQQEDSAVYLCASSYSSYEQYFGPGTRLTVT.

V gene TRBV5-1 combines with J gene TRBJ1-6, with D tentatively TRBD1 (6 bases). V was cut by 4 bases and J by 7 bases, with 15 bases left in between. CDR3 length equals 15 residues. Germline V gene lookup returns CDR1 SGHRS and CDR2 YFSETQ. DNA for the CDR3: TGCGCCAGCAGCCAGTCCGGGACAACGAATTCACCCCTCCACTTT. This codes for CASSQSGTTNSPLHF.

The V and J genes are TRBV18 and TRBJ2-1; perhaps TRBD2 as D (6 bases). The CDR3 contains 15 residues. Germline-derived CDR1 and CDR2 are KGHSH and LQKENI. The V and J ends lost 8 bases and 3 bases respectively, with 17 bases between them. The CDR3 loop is CASLGLPDHYNEQFF. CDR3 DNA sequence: TGTGCCAGCCTTGGACTACCCGATCACTACAATGAGCAGTTCTTC.